These 22 T cell receptor beta chains originate from one sample sequenced in a study of cytomegalovirus exposure and HLA in healthy donors. The protocol was immunoSEQ multiplex PCR, while the TCRdb copy is restricted to in-frame clones and leaves out a portion. The sample includes about 360,000 clones, around 86% of them seen just once. Sequencing was done on a sample of PBMCs. The receptors come from a woman aged 18 to 35 in good health and CMV-seronegative.

A single count supports this clone. The chain carries TRBV28 and TRBJ2-5; D unclear. The CDR3 spans 15 residues. V was shortened by 1 base and J by 0 bases, with 9 bases between the two germline ends. Germline values: CDR1 MDHEN, CDR2 SYDVKM. CDR3 amino acids: CASSLLGRNQETQYF. CDR3 sequence (DNA): TGTGCCAGCAGTTTATTGGGCAGGAACCAAGAGACCCAGTACTTC.

This clone appeared once. The chain recombines TRBV28 with TRBJ2-7, with TRBD1 identical over 9 bases. After removal of 2 bases from V and 6 bases from J, the junction contained 8 bases not matched to a gene. This CDR3 has 15 residues. Germline V gives CDR1 MDHEN, CDR2 SYDVKM. CDR3 in amino acids: CASSLGDRVGGEQYF. CDR3 sequence (DNA): TGTGCCAGCAGTTTAGGGGACAGGGTGGGCGGCGAGCAGTACTTC.

This clone has just one count. This chain connects TRBV9 to TRBJ1-1; weak D call: TRBD1 (6 bases). The CDR3 loop spans 15 amino acids. Germline V gives CDR1 SGDLS, CDR2 YYNGEE. The V end lost 4 bases, the J end lost 1 base, and 14 bases lay between the germline ends. The CDR3 nucleotides are TGTGCCAGCAGCCCAGGGGTCAGTTGGAACACTGAAGCTTTCTTT. The encoded protein is CASSPGVSWNTEAFF. The full variable domain, completed using reference TRBV9 and TRBJ1-1, is DSGVTQTPKHLITATGQRVTLRCSPRSGDLSVYWYQQSLDQGLQFLIQYYNGEERAKGNILERFSAQQFPDLHSELNLSSLELGDSALYFCASSPGVSWNTEAFFGQGTRLTVV.

J is TRBJ2-1 and V is TRBV18; 10 nucleotides line up with TRBD2. Germline values: CDR1 KGHSH, CDR2 LQKENI. This CDR3 contains 17 residues. Trimming took 4 bases from V and 8 from J; bases not matched to a gene: 14. CDR3 protein: CASSLSLAGGSSDEQFF. The CDR3 DNA follows: TGTGCCAGCTCACTGAGTTTAGCGGGGGGCAGTTCTGATGAGCAGTTCTTC.

V gene TRBV28 combines with J gene TRBJ2-1; D not certain. This CDR3 is built from 13 residues. V lost 2 bases to trimming and J lost 6 bases, with 8 bases between them. Germline loops: CDR1 MDHEN, CDR2 SYDVKM. The CDR3 spells CASSLPFVNEQFF. In DNA, the CDR3 is TGTGCCAGCAGTTTACCTTTCGTCAATGAGCAGTTCTTC.

This chain connects TRBV11-2 to TRBJ2-3; 11 bases fit TRBD1. CDR3 length: 14 residues. Per the germline V gene, CDR1 is SGHAT and CDR2 is FQNNGV. V shed 3 bases, J shed 4 bases, and the junction held 0 bases outside the gene matches. The CDR3 protein is CASSLDRGPDTQYF. In nucleotides, the CDR3 is TGTGCCAGCAGCTTGGACAGGGGGCCAGATACGCAGTATTTT.

This clone was seen only a few times. This rearrangement joins TRBV5-1 to TRBJ1-2; possibly TRBD1 for D (6 bases). Between the trimmed V and J ends, which lost 5 bases and 3 bases, there was a span of 11 bases. Germline values: CDR1 SGHRS, CDR2 YFSETQ. CDR3 length: 13 amino acids. CDR3 nucleotide sequence: TGCGCCAGCAGTGCCCGGACAGACTATGGCTACACCTTC. This translates into CASSARTDYGYTF.

Here the CDR3 DNA reads TGCAGCGTTGCCGCCGGGAGGGTCGCCGGGGAGCTGTTTTTT. Translated: CSVAAGRVAGELFF. The chain has TRBV29-1 and TRBJ2-2; 8 nucleotides align to TRBD2. Germline CDR1 is SQVTM and CDR2 is ANQGSEA. The CDR3 contains 14 residues. The V segment lost 4 bases and the J segment 6 bases; nucleotides outside the gene matches: 7.

This clone has just a few counts. The sample has other DNA sequences that encode this CDR3 too. The chain has TRBV27 and TRBJ1-2; maybe TRBD1 (6 bases). The ends were cut back, 5 bases at V and 8 bases at J, with 15 bases in the middle. Germline V gene lookup returns CDR1 MNHEY and CDR2 SMNVEV (reference sequence). CDR3 length: 13 residues. CDR3 in amino acids: CASSLQQGGGYTF. CDR3 bases: TGTGCCAGCAGTCTTCAACAGGGAGGGGGCTACACCTTC.

This chain connects TRBV11-2 to TRBJ1-6; no clear D. CDR3 size: 13 residues. Trimming took off 0 bases at V and 10 bases at J, with 7 bases between the two ends. CDR1 and CDR2 from the germline V gene are SGHAT and FQNNGV. In DNA form, the CDR3 reads TGTGCCAGCAGCTTAGATTATTCCTCACCCCTCCACTTT. It yields the protein CASSLDYSSPLHF.

The V gene is TRBV7-9, the J gene TRBJ1-3, with D hard to call. The germline V and J ends were trimmed by 4 bases and 2 bases, with 12 bases remaining between them. CDR1 and CDR2 from the germline V gene are SEHNR and FQNEAQ (reference sequence). CDR3 size: 15 residues. CDR3 bases: TGTGCCAGCAGCTCTGACGCAGGTGCTGGAAACACCATATATTTT. It codes for CASSSDAGAGNTIYF. Combining the CDR3 with reference TRBV7-9 and TRBJ1-3 gives the whole variable domain DTGVSQNPRHKITKRGQNVTFRCDPISEHNRLYWYRQTLGQGPEFLTYFQNEAQLEKSRLLSDRFSAERPKGSFSTLEIQRTEQGDSAMYLCASSSDAGAGNTIYFGEGSWLTVV.

This chain joins TRBV5-6 and TRBJ1-1; D might be TRBD1 (6 bases). CDR1 and CDR2 (germline): SGHDT, YYEEEE. V lost 2 bases to trimming and J lost 6 bases, with 8 bases between them. The length of the CDR3 is 12 residues. The CDR3 loop reads CASSFGGAEAFF. The CDR3 DNA is TGTGCCAGCAGCTTTGGGGGCGCTGAAGCTTTCTTT.

The V gene is TRBV5-1, the J gene TRBJ2-2, with D possibly TRBD1 on 5 matching bases. Trimming cost V 4 bases and J 3 bases, with 16 bases left between them. The germline V gene encodes CDR1 SGHRS and CDR2 YFSETQ. CDR3 length: 16 residues. The CDR3 DNA sequence: TGCGCCAGCAGCCTTGTGGGGCCCAGTCACACCGGGGAGCTGTTTTTT. Translated, it gives CASSLVGPSHTGELFF.

V and J are TRBV7-9 and TRBJ1-5; D perhaps matches TRBD1 (6 bases). The V end was cut by 1 base, the J end by 2 bases, with 12 bases between. This CDR3 spans 16 amino acids. Germline CDR1 SEHNR, CDR2 FQNEAQ (reference sequence). CDR3 coding DNA: TGTGCCAGCAGCTTAGTGGGGGCATTTGGCAATCAGCCCCAGCATTTT. Translation gives CASSLVGAFGNQPQHF.

The chain recombines TRBV15 with TRBJ2-3; 10 bases agree with TRBD2. This CDR3 has 17 residues. With V trimmed by 4 bases and J by 4 bases, 11 bases remained unmatched. Germline CDR1 reads LNHNV; CDR2 reads YYDKDF (reference sequence). For the CDR3, the DNA is TGTGCCACCAGCAACATCGCAGGGCTAGCGGGAGCAGATACGCAGTATTTT. It translates to CATSNIAGLAGADTQYF.

The J gene is TRBJ2-5, the V gene TRBV6-1; 8 bases match TRBD1. This CDR3 is built from 15 residues. Germline loops: CDR1 MNHNS, CDR2 SASEGT. V lost 2 bases and J lost 5; bases outside the gene matches: 7. The DNA of the CDR3 is TGTGCCAGCAGTGAAAGTACAGGGGGGAAGGAGACCCAGTACTTC. Translation gives CASSESTGGKETQYF.

The chain combines TRBV27 with TRBJ2-1; 7 bases line up with TRBD2. This CDR3 has 19 residues. CDR1 and CDR2 (germline): MNHEY, SMNVEV (reference sequence). V gave up 1 base and J gave up 2 bases; unmatched junction bases: 14. This chain's CDR3 is CASSLFWREPVWAYNEQFF. The CDR3 DNA follows: TGTGCCAGCAGTTTATTTTGGCGGGAGCCGGTCTGGGCCTACAATGAGCAGTTCTTC.

In nucleotides, the CDR3 is TGTGCCAGCCAATTGGGGGGGCGAAATTCACCCCTCCACTTT. It translates to CASQLGGRNSPLHF. The V call is TRBV27, the J call TRBJ1-6, with a possible D match to TRBD1 (6 bases). Trimming took off 8 bases at V and 7 bases at J, with 15 bases between the two ends. This CDR3 has 14 amino acids. Per the germline V gene, CDR1 is MNHEY and CDR2 is SMNVEV (reference sequence).

The chain combines TRBV7-9 with TRBJ1-1; 8 nucleotides agree with TRBD1. The CDR3 is 15 residues long. V was clipped by 5 bases and J by 1 base; unmatched bases: 6. Germline CDR1 SEHNR, CDR2 FQNEAQ (reference sequence). The CDR3 loop reads CASSGEGTGNTEAFF. As DNA, the CDR3 is TGTGCCAGCAGCGGGGAGGGGACAGGGAACACTGAAGCTTTCTTT. Supplemented by reference TRBV7-9 and TRBJ1-1, the full variable domain reads DTGVSQNPRHKITKRGQNVTFRCDPISEHNRLYWYRQTLGQGPEFLTYFQNEAQLEKSRLLSDRFSAERPKGSFSTLEIQRTEQGDSAMYLCASSGEGTGNTEAFFGQGTRLTVV.

This chain links TRBV28 with TRBJ2-7; 10 nucleotides agree with TRBD1. This CDR3 region has 15 residues. Germline V CDR1 and CDR2: MDHEN, SYDVKM. With 6 bases clipped from V and 6 bases from J, the junction kept 11 bases outside the gene matches. The chain's CDR3 is CASRSPGQGHGEQYF. Written as DNA, the CDR3 is TGTGCCAGCAGGTCCCCGGGACAGGGGCATGGCGAGCAGTACTTC.

V gene TRBV4-2 combines with J gene TRBJ1-3; the D gene is possibly TRBD1 (5 bases). V was trimmed by 0 bases and J by 6 bases, leaving 6 bases between them. The CDR3 length is 13 residues. CDR1 is LGHNA, CDR2 YNFKEQ, per germline. The CDR3 DNA sequence: TGTGCCAGCAGCCAAGACAGGGAAAACACCATATATTTT. It translates to CASSQDRENTIYF.

The chain links TRBV27 to TRBJ1-5; maybe TRBD1 (5 bases). Germline-derived CDR1 and CDR2 are MNHEY and SMNVEV (reference sequence). This CDR3 contains 13 residues. V lost 8 bases and J lost 2, with 10 bases in between. CDR3 in amino acids: CASGPGGNQPQHF. CDR3 in DNA: TGTGCCAGCGGGCCGGGGGGCAATCAGCCCCAGCATTTT.